Below are 17 T cell receptor beta chains sequenced from a single sample in a study of monozygotic twins with inflammatory bowel disease. TCRdb reprocessed the 5' RACE reads and stores each CDR3 protein as one record, lacking DNA. Its table records approximately 380,000 distinct CDR3 sequences. Sequenced sample: blood. The receptor source for this set is a human donor with ulcerative colitis or Crohn's disease, or a healthy co-twin of an affected twin (not recorded which).

The chain recombines TRBV7-2 with TRBJ2-3. This CDR3 is built from 14 residues. Germline loops: CDR1 SGHTA, CDR2 FQGNSA. The CDR3 loop is CASTLGGITDTQYF.

The chain has TRBV28 and TRBJ2-7. Per germline, CDR1 MDHEN and CDR2 SYDVKM. The CDR3 is 14 residues long. CDR3 residues: CASSLRQTSYEQYF.

The CDR3 sequence: CATSRGSGTGLQKETQYF. The chain couples TRBV15 to TRBJ2-5; TCRdb's D call of TRBD1 is untestable without DNA. The CDR3 loop spans 18 amino acids. The V gene's germline CDR1 is LNHNV and CDR2 YYDKDF (reference sequence).

V usage is TRBV4-3 and J usage is TRBJ2-1; checking the TCRdb D call of TRBD2 is not possible without DNA. CDR3 length: 18 residues. Germline V gives CDR1 LGHNA, CDR2 YSLEER. The CDR3 reads CASSQRPPASGEDNEQFF.

The rearrangement joins TRBV20-1 to TRBJ2-7; lacking DNA, the TRBD1 call made by TCRdb goes unchecked. This CDR3 spans 14 amino acids. Germline lookup yields CDR1 DFQATT and CDR2 SNEGSKA (reference sequence). The CDR3 here is CSARNRGGIYEQYF.

The chain recombines TRBV28 with TRBJ2-7; the D call from TCRdb, TRBD1, cannot be confirmed without DNA. Germline lookup yields CDR1 MDHEN and CDR2 SYDVKM. This CDR3 is 14 amino acids long. CDR3: CAPRQVLSSYEQYF.

The V gene is TRBV4-3, the J gene TRBJ2-4. Germline V gene lookup returns CDR1 LGHNA and CDR2 YSLEER. The CDR3 contains 15 residues. Here the CDR3 reads CASSQKLLAKNIQYF.

The chain carries TRBV5-1 and TRBJ1-1. This CDR3 is built from 18 residues. Germline V gene lookup returns CDR1 SGHRS and CDR2 YFSETQ. The CDR3 sequence: CASSLALRAGRGNTEAFF.

The chain is built from TRBV29-1 and TRBJ2-1; the D call from TCRdb, TRBD1, cannot be confirmed without DNA. The germline V gene has CDR1 SQVTM and CDR2 ANQGSEA. The CDR3 spans 17 residues. CDR3 region: CSVWDRILRDSYNEQFF.

The genes are TRBV5-1 and TRBJ2-7; the TCRdb D gene call, TRBD1, has no DNA to confirm it. This CDR3 contains 13 residues. CDR1 is SGHRS, CDR2 YFSETQ, per germline. The CDR3 sequence: CASSLGGPTVEYF.

The rearrangement uses TRBV5-1 and TRBJ1-5; TCRdb calls TRBD1, which cannot be checked without DNA. This CDR3 has 15 residues. Germline assignment: CDR1 SGHRS and CDR2 YFSETQ. CDR3 sequence reads: CASSLDPGGLQPQHF.

The CDR3 here is CASNVRTQGANEQYF. The chain links TRBV7-2 to TRBJ2-7; TCRdb reports TRBD1, a call that lacks DNA to check it against. CDR1 and CDR2 from the germline V gene are SGHTA and FQGNSA. The CDR3 is 15 residues long.

The chain links TRBV9 to TRBJ2-2; TCRdb's assignment of TRBD1 cannot be checked, as there is no DNA. CDR1 is SGDLS, CDR2 YYNGEE, per germline. CDR3 length: 15 amino acids. Here the CDR3 reads CASSAHAGPAGELFF.

The V gene is TRBV20-1, the J gene TRBJ2-1; no DNA is available, so the TRBD1 call from TCRdb remains unchecked. The CDR3 runs to 17 residues. Germline assignment: CDR1 DFQATT and CDR2 SNEGSKA (reference sequence). This chain's CDR3 is CSARDHLAGGPYNEQFF.

This rearrangement joins TRBV3-1 to TRBJ1-2; TCRdb indicates TRBD1, and absent DNA this call remains unverified. This CDR3 is built from 16 residues. Germline values: CDR1 LGHDT, CDR2 YNNKEL (reference sequence). The CDR3 here is CASSQGRQGMHYGYTF.

The chain joins TRBV20-1 to TRBJ1-1. The germline V gene encodes CDR1 DFQATT and CDR2 SNEGSKA (reference sequence). This CDR3 region has 12 residues. CDR3: CSAPTIVTEAFF.

The chain carries TRBV9 and TRBJ1-1; TCRdb proposes TRBD1, but this gene call is untestable without DNA. This CDR3 is built from 13 residues. CDR1 is SGDLS, CDR2 YYNGEE, per germline. This CDR3 is CASSGDRATEAFF.